These 10 T cell receptor beta chains were sequenced from one sample in a study of identical twins. TCRdb re-analysed the 5' RACE reads in MiXCR, keeping a single row per CDR3 protein. The sample includes hundreds of thousands of distinct CDR3 sequences, 8.5% to 9.5% of them seen just once. Separately, the same data were catalogued under a study of yellow fever vaccine responses in identical twins.

The specimen was PBMCs. The receptors were gathered from a woman between 18 and 29 years old in good health.

This clonotype was counted at least ten times. The chain employs TRBV10-3 and TRBJ2-1; D possibly uses TRBD1 or TRBD2 (6 bases each). Trimming shortened V by 3 bases and J by 6 bases, and 15 bases separated the two germline ends. This CDR3 contains 15 residues. Germline lookup yields CDR1 ENHRY and CDR2 SYGVKD. CDR3 DNA sequence: TGTGCCATCAGTGAAGGGCAACAGGGAGGCAATGAGCAGTTCTTC. Translated, it gives CAISEGQQGGNEQFF.

V and J are TRBV5-1 and TRBJ2-2; 7 bases agree with TRBD2. Germline values: CDR1 SGHRS, CDR2 YFSETQ. The CDR3 runs 16 residues. The V segment lost 5 bases and the J segment 3 bases; nucleotides outside the gene matches: 10. CDR3 DNA sequence: TGCGCCAGCAGTCTGGGTCCCCTAGCGGACACCGGGGAGCTGTTTTTT. Its translation: CASSLGPLADTGELFF.

This clonotype was counted at least ten times. This chain connects TRBV12-3 or TRBV12-4 to TRBJ2-1, with D tentatively TRBD2 (5 bases). The germline V and J ends were trimmed by 3 bases and 5 bases, with 14 bases remaining between them. The CDR3 runs to 15 residues. The CDR3 sequence is CASSLAGLANNEQFF. The CDR3 DNA reads as TGTGCCAGCAGTTTGGCGGGCCTGGCGAACAATGAGCAGTTCTTC.

At least ten counts were recorded for this clonotype. This rearrangement joins TRBV7-2 to TRBJ1-1; a weak D match, TRBD1 (6 bases). This CDR3 is built from 14 residues. V was shortened by 4 bases and J by 3 bases, with 12 bases between the two germline ends. From germline, CDR1 is SGHTA and CDR2 FQGNSA. The CDR3 DNA reads as TGTGCCAGCAGCTCGCAAGGGGGTTACACTGAAGCTTTCTTT. Translation: CASSSQGGYTEAFF.

This clonotype appeared many times. The chain recombines TRBV29-1 with TRBJ1-2; D call uncertain. There are 11 residues in the CDR3. CDR1 and CDR2 from the germline V gene are SQVTM and ANQGSEA. Trimming shortened V by 1 base and J by 4 bases, and 4 bases separated the two germline ends. The CDR3 DNA follows: TGCAGCGTTGAAGTTCCCTATGGCTACACCTTC. Translation gives CSVEVPYGYTF.

The chain has TRBV14 and TRBJ2-3; TRBD2 is a possible D gene (5 bases). Germline V lookup: CDR1 SGHDN, CDR2 FVKESK. The CDR3 contains 13 residues. The V gene lost 3 bases and the J gene lost 8 bases, with 12 bases spanning the gap. CDR3 bases: TGTGCCAGCAGCCACAGACTATTTGGTACGCAGTATTTT. Amino acid sequence: CASSHRLFGTQYF. The whole variable domain, remainder taken from reference TRBV14 and TRBJ2-3, is EAGVTQFPSHSVIEKGQTVTLRCDPISGHDNLYWYRRVMGKEIKFLLHFVKESKQDESGMPNNRFLAERTGGTYSTLKVQPAELEDSGVYFCASSHRLFGTQYFGPGTRLTVL.

This clonotype was found many times. The chain links TRBV12-3 or TRBV12-4 to TRBJ2-3; 9 positions agree with TRBD2. The J segment lost 6 bases and the V segment lost 4 bases, leaving 8 bases of the junction unmatched. The CDR3 is 15 amino acids. The CDR3 DNA reads TGTGCCAGCAGTTGGCCGGGCGGGGGGGCGGATACGCAGTATTTT. Translated: CASSWPGGGADTQYF.

The rearrangement links TRBV12-3 or TRBV12-4 to TRBJ1-4; no reliable D call. The ends were cut back, 0 bases at V and 4 bases at J, with 9 bases in the middle. The CDR3 is 15 residues long. CDR3 nucleotides: TGTGCCAGCAGTTTAGCGGACGGCCTTAATGAAAAACTGTTTTTT. This codes for CASSLADGLNEKLFF.

This clonotype has at least ten counts. This chain uses TRBV12-3 or TRBV12-4 with TRBJ1-1, with 10 bases identical to TRBD1. The J segment lost 3 bases and the V segment lost 4 bases, leaving 2 bases of the junction unmatched. The CDR3 runs to 14 residues. DNA for the CDR3: TGTGCCAGCAGTTGGACAGGGGGGTACACTGAAGCTTTCTTT. It is translated as CASSWTGGYTEAFF.

The J gene is TRBJ2-1, the V gene TRBV21-1; the table's D gene call, TRBD2, was not cross checked with the DNA. TRBV21-1 is a pseudogene locus. The CDR3 spans 17 residues. The CDR3 loop reads CASSKVSGRPKYNEQFF. CDR3 DNA sequence: TGTGCCAGCAGCAAAGTTAGCGGGAGGCCCAAATACAATGAGCAGTTCTTC.